These T cell receptor beta chains were read from a single sample in a study of blood T cell repertoires in COVID-19. Here immunoSEQ multiplex PCR was the method, and the copy in TCRdb shows in-frame clones only, minus some. The table has around 300,000 clones, around 84% seen once. The material sequenced was PBMCs or T cells enriched from blood (not recorded which). The receptors were gathered from a woman between 50 and 59 years old who had recovered from COVID-19. Both conserved end residues are part of each CDR3. D genes are given only for firm matches. For some rows the clone size is stated as once, few or many, or as a class when expanded; others skip it.

j_call: TRBJ2-7; clone_size: many; v_call: TRBV27; d_call: -; cdr3_nt: TGTGCCAGCAGTCCCCATGGCGGAGCCTACGAGCAGTACTTC; cdr3_aa: CASSPHGGAYEQYF
j_call: TRBJ2-1; clone_size: -; v_call: TRBV5-1; d_call: TRBD2; cdr3_nt: TGCGCCAGCAGCTTGGTAGGTAGCGGGGGGTTCAGCTCCTACAATGAGCAGTTCTTC; cdr3_aa: CASSLVGSGGFSSYNEQFF
j_call: TRBJ2-1; clone_size: -; v_call: TRBV6-5; d_call: TRBD2; cdr3_nt: TGTGCCAGCACTAAGGGACTAGCGGTGTACAATGAGCAGTTCTTC; cdr3_aa: CASTKGLAVYNEQFF
j_call: TRBJ1-1; clone_size: -; v_call: TRBV27; d_call: TRBD1; cdr3_nt: TGTGCCAGCAGCCCGACGACAGGGGCCAACACTGAAGCTTTCTTT; cdr3_aa: CASSPTTGANTEAFF
j_call: TRBJ1-2; clone_size: -; v_call: TRBV18; d_call: -; cdr3_nt: TGTGCCAGCTCACCACAAGGGCCAAGACAGGGCTACACCTTC; cdr3_aa: CASSPQGPRQGYTF
j_call: TRBJ2-3; clone_size: -; v_call: TRBV30; d_call: TRBD2; cdr3_nt: TGTGCCTGGAACCGGGACTACCTTAGCACAGATACGCAGTATTTT; cdr3_aa: CAWNRDYLSTDTQYF
j_call: TRBJ2-7; clone_size: -; v_call: TRBV19; d_call: TRBD2; cdr3_nt: TGTGCCAGTAGGGCTAGCGGGAGCTACGAGCAGTACTTC; cdr3_aa: CASRASGSYEQYF
j_call: TRBJ2-1; clone_size: -; v_call: TRBV5-1; d_call: -; cdr3_nt: TGCGCCAGCAGCTTGGTTTCAGGGGTCTACAATGAGCAGTTCTTC; cdr3_aa: CASSLVSGVYNEQFF
j_call: TRBJ2-5; clone_size: -; v_call: TRBV5-1; d_call: TRBD2; cdr3_nt: TGCGCCAGCAGCCCGGGACTAGCGGGGAGGGAGACCCAGTACTTC; cdr3_aa: CASSPGLAGRETQYF
j_call: TRBJ1-3; clone_size: -; v_call: TRBV5-1; d_call: -; cdr3_nt: TGCGCCAGCAGCCCCGAACAGGGATCAGGAAACACCATATATTTT; cdr3_aa: CASSPEQGSGNTIYF
j_call: TRBJ1-2; clone_size: -; v_call: TRBV14; d_call: -; cdr3_nt: TGTGCCAGCAGCCTGGAGCTTAACTATGGCTACACCTTC; cdr3_aa: CASSLELNYGYTF
j_call: TRBJ1-2; clone_size: -; v_call: TRBV4-1; d_call: -; cdr3_nt: TGCGCCAGCAGCCGGGGGCGAGGATGGGACCCCTATGGCTACACCTTC; cdr3_aa: CASSRGRGWDPYGYTF
j_call: TRBJ2-3; clone_size: -; v_call: TRBV11-3; d_call: TRBD2; cdr3_nt: TGTGCCAGCAGCTTCGGGACTAGCGGGACAGATACGCAGTATTTT; cdr3_aa: CASSFGTSGTDTQYF
j_call: TRBJ2-4; clone_size: -; v_call: TRBV7-2; d_call: -; cdr3_nt: TGTGCCAGCAGGGGACCCCCGGGGGACATTCAGTACTTC; cdr3_aa: CASRGPPGDIQYF
j_call: TRBJ1-3; clone_size: -; v_call: TRBV29-1; d_call: -; cdr3_nt: TGCAGCGTACCTGACGGATCCGGGTTAGACACCATATATTTT; cdr3_aa: CSVPDGSGLDTIYF
j_call: TRBJ2-1; clone_size: -; v_call: TRBV9; d_call: -; cdr3_nt: TGTGCCAGCAGCTTGTACCTAGCGCCTGACTACAATGAGCAGTTCTTC; cdr3_aa: CASSLYLAPDYNEQFF
j_call: TRBJ1-1; clone_size: -; v_call: TRBV30; d_call: -; cdr3_nt: TGTGCCTTACACCCTGGATTGGGAGTAGTTCGAGGGACTGAAGCTTTCTTT; cdr3_aa: CALHPGLGVVRGTEAFF
j_call: TRBJ2-1; clone_size: -; v_call: TRBV4-2; d_call: TRBD2; cdr3_nt: TGTGCCAGCAGCCGGGGGGGTTCGGCTGAGCAGTTCTTC; cdr3_aa: CASSRGGSAEQFF
j_call: TRBJ1-4; clone_size: -; v_call: TRBV6-2/TRBV6-3; d_call: TRBD1; cdr3_nt: TGTGCCAGCAGTCGGACAGGGGCAACTAATGAAAAACTGTTTTTT; cdr3_aa: CASSRTGATNEKLFF
j_call: TRBJ2-7; clone_size: -; v_call: TRBV18; d_call: TRBD1; cdr3_nt: TGTGCCAGCTCACCACTTGGGACAGGGGACGAGCAGTACTTC; cdr3_aa: CASSPLGTGDEQYF